Below are 27 T cell receptor beta chains sequenced from a single sample in a study of cytomegalovirus exposure and HLA in healthy donors. A multiplex PCR was run with 60 Vbeta primers and 13 Jbeta primers. Assay used: immunoSEQ multiplex PCR; TCRdb lists only in-frame clones, some missing. The sample comprises about 160,000 clones, about 72% of which are singletons, and around 2.3% rests with the top ten. Sequenced material: PBMCs. Receptors originate from a man aged 45-60 years in good health and CMV-seropositive.

The V gene is TRBV7-9, the J gene TRBJ1-6; the D is unclear. V lost 0 bases, J lost 4 bases, and 10 bases lay in between. Germline CDR1 is SEHNR and CDR2 is FQNEAQ (reference sequence). This CDR3 is built from 16 residues. CDR3 DNA sequence: TGTGCCAGCAGCTTAGCTGTCAGTCAGTATAATTCACCCCTCCACTTT. It is translated as CASSLAVSQYNSPLHF. The full variable domain, rest sourced from reference TRBV7-9 and TRBJ1-6, is DTGVSQNPRHKITKRGQNVTFRCDPISEHNRLYWYRQTLGQGPEFLTYFQNEAQLEKSRLLSDRFSAERPKGSFSTLEIQRTEQGDSAMYLCASSLAVSQYNSPLHFGNGTRLTVT.

As concerns this clone: The CDR3 ends on some other residue instead of the conserved phenylalanine or tryptophan, so this is likely a read error. The V gene is TRBV6-6, the J gene TRBJ1-4, with D perhaps TRBD1 (5 bases). Germline V gene sequence: CDR1 MNHNY, CDR2 SVGAGI (reference sequence). CDR3 length equals 15 residues. V lost 6 bases, J lost 3 bases, and 14 bases lay in between. CDR3 nucleotides: TGTGCCAGCAGCCTAGGGGCCGGACCTAATGAAAAACTGTTTCTT. Translation: CASSLGAGPNEKLFL.

This clone has a single count. The genes are TRBV21-1 and TRBJ2-7; TRBD2 was called by the table and not checked on the DNA. TRBV21-1 is a pseudogene. This CDR3 is built from 13 residues. The CDR3 here is CASGGTIIYEQYF. The CDR3 region has the DNA TGTGCCAGCGGGGGGACCATTATCTACGAGCAGTACTTC.

In this sample, this clone turned up a few times. The V gene is TRBV5-1, the J gene TRBJ2-6, with D possibly being TRBD1 (6 bases). CDR1 and CDR2 (germline): SGHRS, YFSETQ. This CDR3 spans 16 amino acids. The V end lost 0 bases, the J end lost 0 bases, and 7 bases lay between the germline ends. CDR3 coding DNA: TGCGCCAGCAGCTTGGTAGGGGGCTCTGGGGCCAACGTCCTGACTTTC. The encoded protein is CASSLVGGSGANVLTF.

The chain has TRBV5-1 and TRBJ1-5; TRBD1 aligns across 9 bases. J lost 5 bases, V lost 4 bases, and 4 bases had no gene match. Germline CDR1 and CDR2: SGHRS and YFSETQ. This CDR3 is built from 14 residues. The CDR3 protein is CASSGGQGDQPQHF. CDR3 in DNA: TGCGCCAGCAGCGGGGGACAGGGAGATCAGCCCCAGCATTTT.

The genes are TRBV6-5 and TRBJ1-2, with no clear D. The CDR3 has 15 residues. Germline values: CDR1 MNHEY, CDR2 SVGAGI. V was shortened by 0 bases and J by 4 bases, with 12 bases between the two germline ends. This CDR3 reads CASSYSSRPGYGYTF. The CDR3 nucleotides are TGTGCCAGCAGTTACTCTTCCAGGCCTGGCTATGGCTACACCTTC.

V and J are TRBV11-2 and TRBJ2-1; maybe TRBD1 (6 bases). There are 13 residues in the CDR3. The germline V and J ends were trimmed by 5 bases and 9 bases, with 14 bases remaining between them. The germline gives CDR1 SGHAT, CDR2 FQNNGV. CDR3 nucleotide sequence: TGTGCCAGCAGCACTAACAGGGACCTTGAGCAGTTCTTC. It codes for CASSTNRDLEQFF.

The chain couples TRBV5-5 to TRBJ1-5; 7 nucleotides line up with TRBD1. This CDR3 region has 17 residues. Trimming removed 5 bases from V and 6 bases from J; junction bases left unmatched: 17. CDR1 is SGHKS and CDR2 is YYEKEE in the germline V gene (reference sequence). The CDR3 nucleotides are TGTGCCAGCAGTTGGCAACCCACCGGGACAGCTGGTCAGCCCCAGCATTTT. Translating gives CASSWQPTGTAGQPQHF.

This clone was counted only a few times. The chain couples TRBV4-3 to TRBJ2-3; no firm D call. V was cut by 0 bases and J by 0 bases, with 10 bases left in between. Germline-derived CDR1 and CDR2 are LGHNA and YSLEER. There are 16 residues in the CDR3. Here the CDR3 reads CASSQEVQVSTDTQYF. CDR3 DNA: TGCGCCAGCAGCCAAGAGGTACAAGTTAGCACAGATACGCAGTATTTT.

The chain recombines TRBV29-1 with TRBJ2-1; weak D call: TRBD2 (6 bases). This CDR3 has 16 residues. V dropped 3 bases and J dropped 0 bases, with 15 bases sitting between them. Germline V gene lookup returns CDR1 SQVTM and CDR2 ANQGSEA. CDR3 loop: CSVEGGGGSSYNEQFF. The CDR3 DNA reads TGCAGCGTTGAGGGGGGTGGGGGTAGCTCCTACAATGAGCAGTTCTTC.

Here the CDR3 DNA reads TGTGCCAGCAGCTTAGAGAACTATCAAGATACGCAGTATTTT. It is translated as CASSLENYQDTQYF. The V and J genes are TRBV7-9 and TRBJ2-3; D remains unclear. Germline-derived CDR1 and CDR2 are SEHNR and FQNEAQ (reference sequence). Deletions cut 1 base from V and 5 bases from J, with 10 bases between. This CDR3 is 14 amino acids long.

The gene calls are TRBV27 and TRBJ2-3; D might be TRBD1 (6 bases). Deletions cut 4 bases from V and 2 bases from J, with 10 bases between. The CDR3 spans 14 residues. Germline V gene data show CDR1 as MNHEY and CDR2 as SMNVEV (reference sequence). The CDR3 here is CASSSRDITDTQYF. DNA for the CDR3: TGTGCCAGCAGTTCCCGGGACATCACAGATACGCAGTATTTT.

The gene calls are TRBV5-6 and TRBJ2-1, with D possibly matching TRBD1 (5 bases). Germline V gene lookup returns CDR1 SGHDT and CDR2 YYEEEE. The CDR3 has 12 residues. Trimming removed 4 bases from V and 15 bases from J, with 17 bases in between. CDR3 sequence (DNA): TGTGCCAGCAGCGTCCGACAGCTTTATCCGTTCTTC. Translation: CASSVRQLYPFF.

The chain carries TRBV9 and TRBJ2-7, with 7 positions matching TRBD1. The CDR3 covers 15 residues. V shed 4 bases, J shed 2 bases, and the junction held 9 bases outside the gene matches. Germline V gene sequence: CDR1 SGDLS, CDR2 YYNGEE. Here the CDR3 DNA reads TGTGCCAGCAGCCCGAGACAGGGCTCACCCTACGAGCAGTACTTC. Translating it yields CASSPRQGSPYEQYF.

CDR3 loop: CASSLVSAYEQYF. The DNA for the CDR3 is TGTGCCAGCAGCTTGGTCTCAGCGTACGAGCAGTACTTC. V gene TRBV5-6 combines with J gene TRBJ2-7; D not certain. Germline loops: CDR1 SGHDT, CDR2 YYEEEE. The length of the CDR3 is 13 residues. V was clipped by 0 bases and J by 4 bases, with 8 bases between them.

This chain links TRBV7-2 with TRBJ2-6; a weak D match, TRBD2 (6 bases). Germline loops: CDR1 SGHTA, CDR2 FQGNSA. Trimming pared 5 bases from V and 1 base from J, leaving 21 bases between. The length of the CDR3 is 19 residues. Here the CDR3 DNA reads TGTGCCAGCAGCCCCCAACGGAGGGGCCCCTCGTCTGGGGCCAACGTCCTGACTTTC. Translated, it gives CASSPQRRGPSSGANVLTF.

This rearrangement joins TRBV5-1 to TRBJ1-5; 8 bases map to TRBD1. Germline assignment: CDR1 SGHRS and CDR2 YFSETQ. V was clipped by 4 bases and J by 3 bases; unmatched bases: 6. This CDR3 is 15 amino acids long. As DNA, the CDR3 is TGCGCCAGCAGCCCCGAGACAGGGGTCAATCAGCCCCAGCATTTT. Translating gives CASSPETGVNQPQHF.

The rearrangement joins TRBV19 to TRBJ2-5; 7 bases agree with TRBD1. This CDR3 contains 15 residues. CDR1 is LNHDA, CDR2 SQIVND, per germline (reference sequence). V trimming: 5 bases; J trimming: 7 bases; junction bases outside the gene matches: 13. The CDR3 sequence: CASSQVPQGRGTQYF. The CDR3, as DNA: TGTGCCAGTAGTCAAGTTCCACAGGGGAGAGGGACCCAGTACTTC.

This chain links TRBV6-6 with TRBJ2-7, with TRBD1 matching 7 bases. CDR3 length: 15 amino acids. Germline lookup yields CDR1 MNHNY and CDR2 SVGAGI (reference sequence). With 10 bases clipped from V and 3 bases from J, the junction kept 15 bases outside the gene matches. The DNA of the CDR3 is TGTGCCACCTTCCATTGGGACAGTGGGAACTACGAGCAGTACTTC. This translates into CATFHWDSGNYEQYF.

This rearrangement joins TRBV2 to TRBJ1-2, with 7 bases fitting TRBD1. The ends lost 6 bases at V and 4 bases at J; junction bases unmatched: 11. The CDR3 loop spans 15 amino acids. Per germline, CDR1 SNHLY and CDR2 FYNNEI. The CDR3 reads CASRARTGGSYGYTF. CDR3 nucleotides: TGTGCCAGCAGAGCCCGGACAGGAGGAAGCTATGGCTACACCTTC.

This clone has a single count. This chain uses TRBV7-9 with TRBJ1-2, with D uncertain. Trimming left V 2 bases short and J 1 base short, with 8 bases between. The germline CDR1 and CDR2 sequences are SEHNR and FQNEAQ (reference sequence). The CDR3 is 14 amino acids. The CDR3 spells CASSLSTSNYGYTF. DNA of the CDR3: TGTGCCAGCAGCTTATCAACCAGTAACTATGGCTACACCTTC. Using reference TRBV7-9 and TRBJ1-2 for the parts outside the CDR3, the full variable domain is DTGVSQNPRHKITKRGQNVTFRCDPISEHNRLYWYRQTLGQGPEFLTYFQNEAQLEKSRLLSDRFSAERPKGSFSTLEIQRTEQGDSAMYLCASSLSTSNYGYTFGSGTRLTVV.

This clone was recorded a few times. The chain has TRBV2 and TRBJ2-5, with D tentatively TRBD2 (6 bases). V lost 8 bases to trimming and J lost 5 bases, with 18 bases between them. The germline V gene encodes CDR1 SNHLY and CDR2 FYNNEI. The CDR3 is made up of 14 amino acids. The CDR3 DNA reads as TGTGCCAGCCAAGGAGGGTTTAGCCGGGAGACCCAGTACTTC. Translated: CASQGGFSRETQYF.

V usage is TRBV6-6 and J usage is TRBJ2-5; 8 bases are shared with TRBD2. This CDR3 comprises 15 residues. Germline trimming cut 7 bases from V and 0 bases from J; bases unmatched to any gene: 7. Germline V gene sequence: CDR1 MNHNY, CDR2 SVGAGI (reference sequence). The CDR3 sequence: CASMRLAIYQETQYF. CDR3 nucleotides: TGTGCCAGCATGAGACTAGCGATCTACCAAGAGACCCAGTACTTC.

The V and J genes are TRBV7-9 and TRBJ1-2, with TRBD1 identical over 7 bases. The J segment lost 3 bases and the V segment lost 5 bases, leaving 12 bases of the junction unmatched. This CDR3 comprises 16 residues. CDR1 is SEHNR and CDR2 is FQNEAQ in the germline V gene (reference sequence). For the CDR3, the DNA is TGTGCCAGCAGCGATTATCGACAGGGTCCTCACTATGGCTACACCTTC. It translates to CASSDYRQGPHYGYTF.

V gene TRBV5-1 combines with J gene TRBJ2-7; 9 positions agree with TRBD2. The germline V gene has CDR1 SGHRS and CDR2 YFSETQ. This CDR3 is 18 amino acids long. Trimming removed 4 bases from V and 10 bases from J; junction bases left unmatched: 24. As DNA, the CDR3 is TGCGCCAGCAGCCCTCCTTTGGGAGCGGGGGGCCGTGGTAACGGACAGTACTTC. The encoded protein is CASSPPLGAGGRGNGQYF.

This sequence joins TRBV18 and TRBJ2-6; 9 bases agree with TRBD2. Germline CDR1 and CDR2: KGHSH and LQKENI. The CDR3 is 20 residues long. The ends lost 4 bases at V and 0 bases at J; junction bases unmatched: 13. In nucleotides, the CDR3 is TGTGCCAGCTCACGGCCAGAAGTAGCGGGGGCCAACTCTGGGGCCAACGTCCTGACTTTC. It translates to CASSRPEVAGANSGANVLTF.

This clone came up a few times. V is TRBV5-4 and J is TRBJ1-2; 9 bases align to TRBD1. CDR3 length: 16 amino acids. Germline CDR1 is SGHNT and CDR2 is YYREEE (reference sequence). Germline trimming cut 3 bases from V and 7 bases from J; bases unmatched to any gene: 13. The CDR3 loop is CASSSPTGGGIGGYTF. For the CDR3, the DNA is TGTGCCAGCAGCTCCCCAACAGGGGGCGGGATAGGTGGCTACACCTTC.